The rows below give T cell receptor beta chains drawn from one sample of a study of Tregs in tolerant kidney transplant recipients. Sequenced by immunoSEQ multiplex PCR; TCRdb stores in-frame clones only, minus some. The sample has 80,000 to 90,000 clones; around 90% are singletons. Sequencing was carried out using CD8+ T cells from blood. These receptors originate from a human donor in good health. Each CDR3 is given without its conserved first and last residue. The order of the fields is V gene, CDR3 length, J gene, CDR3 protein.

>TRBV11-2|13|TRBJ1-2
ASSLKPDTNYGYT
>TRBV13|18|TRBJ2-4
ASSRSPGLAGTRAKNIQY
>TRBV14|13|TRBJ1-2
ASSQHTGSGYGYT
>TRBV7-9|11|TRBJ2-7
ASSGTLLNEQY
>TRBV18|11|TRBJ2-3
ASSKAAADTQY
>TRBV15|17|TRBJ2-3
ATSGTPEASGRAVDTQY
>TRBV5-6|15|TRBJ1-2
ASSAVEVGEGSYGYT
>TRBV9|10|TRBJ1-2
ASSVGAWGYT
>TRBV7-8|16|TRBJ1-5
ASSGRPGPFYSNQPQH
>TRBV30|11|TRBJ1-2
AWSETGDYGYT
>TRBV6-5|12|TRBJ2-7
ASSYGTGTYEQY